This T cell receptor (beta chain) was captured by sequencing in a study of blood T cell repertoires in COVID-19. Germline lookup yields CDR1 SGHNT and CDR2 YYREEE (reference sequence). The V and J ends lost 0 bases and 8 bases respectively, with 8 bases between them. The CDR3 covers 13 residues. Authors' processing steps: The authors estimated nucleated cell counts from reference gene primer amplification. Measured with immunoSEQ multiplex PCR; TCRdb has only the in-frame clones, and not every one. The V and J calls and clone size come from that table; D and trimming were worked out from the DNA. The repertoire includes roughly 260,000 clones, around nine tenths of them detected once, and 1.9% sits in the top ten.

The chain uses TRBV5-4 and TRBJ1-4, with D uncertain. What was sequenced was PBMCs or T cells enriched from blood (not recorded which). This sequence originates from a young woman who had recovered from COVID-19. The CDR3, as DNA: TGTGCCAGCAGCTTGGGTCGCGGCGAAAAACTGTTTTTT. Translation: CASSLGRGEKLFF.